The 5 T cell receptor beta chains below all came from one sample that was sequenced in a study of cytomegalovirus exposure and HLA in healthy donors. With 60 Vbeta and 13 Jbeta primers, the PCR was carried out. Sequencing was performed with immunoSEQ multiplex PCR; in TCRdb, only in-frame clones are kept and a portion is missing. This sample has hundreds of thousands of clones, with approximately 90% found just once. The specimen was PBMCs. These receptors all come from a woman aged 18-29 years in good health and CMV-seronegative.

The chain has TRBV7-8 and TRBJ1-1, with D tentatively TRBD1 (6 bases). The CDR3 loop spans 18 amino acids. Trimming stripped 5 bases from V and 3 bases from J, with 25 bases between. The germline V gene encodes CDR1 SGHVS and CDR2 FQNEAQ. The CDR3 coding sequence is TGTGCCAGCAGCCAAAAAGACGGGATTTACAGGGCGGACACTGAAGCTTTCTTT. Its translation: CASSQKDGIYRADTEAFF.

The genes are TRBV4-1 and TRBJ2-7, with D perhaps TRBD1 (6 bases). The V and J ends lost 4 bases and 5 bases respectively, with 12 bases between them. The CDR3 has 13 residues. Germline V gene sequence: CDR1 MGHRA, CDR2 YSYEKL. The DNA of the CDR3 is TGCGCCAGCAGCCCTAAGACAGGCGACGAGCAGTACTTC. This sequence encodes CASSPKTGDEQYF.

The V and J genes are TRBV10-3 and TRBJ1-1; possible D gene TRBD1, 5 bases. V lost 0 bases and J 0 bases, leaving 20 bases between the germline ends. Per the germline V gene, CDR1 is ENHRY and CDR2 is SYGVKD. This CDR3 comprises 19 residues. CDR3 DNA: TGTGCCATCAGTGAGTCCTCTAGTATGGCGGGACGGTTGAACACTGAAGCTTTCTTT. The encoded protein is CAISESSSMAGRLNTEAFF.

This chain joins TRBV7-9 and TRBJ2-1; no clear D gene. The V and J ends lost 1 base and 8 bases respectively, with 9 bases between them. CDR3 length equals 13 residues. Germline CDR1 and CDR2: SEHNR and FQNEAQ (reference sequence). CDR3 sequence: CASSLGPSDEQFF. Here the CDR3 DNA reads TGTGCCAGCAGCTTAGGTCCGTCTGATGAGCAGTTCTTC.

V usage is TRBV27 and J usage is TRBJ1-2, with TRBD1 identical over 9 bases. Germline V CDR1 and CDR2: MNHEY, SMNVEV (reference sequence). The V and J ends lost 5 bases and 4 bases, in that order; junction bases with no gene match: 8. The CDR3 has 15 amino acids. The CDR3 protein is CASSPQVQGAYGYTF. The CDR3 coding sequence is TGTGCCAGCAGTCCCCAAGTACAGGGGGCCTATGGCTACACCTTC.